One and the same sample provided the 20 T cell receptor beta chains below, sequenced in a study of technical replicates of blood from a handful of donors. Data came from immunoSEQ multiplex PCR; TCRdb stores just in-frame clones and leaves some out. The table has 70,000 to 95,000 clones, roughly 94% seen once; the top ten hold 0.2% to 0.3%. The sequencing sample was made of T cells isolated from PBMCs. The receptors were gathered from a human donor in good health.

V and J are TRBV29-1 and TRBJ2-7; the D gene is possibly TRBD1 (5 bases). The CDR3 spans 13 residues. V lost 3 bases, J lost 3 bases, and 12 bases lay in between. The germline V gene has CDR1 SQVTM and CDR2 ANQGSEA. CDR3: CSVERQGDYEQYF. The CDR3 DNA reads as TGCAGCGTTGAGAGGCAGGGCGACTACGAGCAGTACTTC.

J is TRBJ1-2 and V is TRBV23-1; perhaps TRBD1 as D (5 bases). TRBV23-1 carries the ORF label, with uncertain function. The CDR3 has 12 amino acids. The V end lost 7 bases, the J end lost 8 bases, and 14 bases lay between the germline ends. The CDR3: CASKSGDHGYTF. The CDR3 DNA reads TGCGCCAGCAAAAGCGGGGACCACGGCTACACCTTC.

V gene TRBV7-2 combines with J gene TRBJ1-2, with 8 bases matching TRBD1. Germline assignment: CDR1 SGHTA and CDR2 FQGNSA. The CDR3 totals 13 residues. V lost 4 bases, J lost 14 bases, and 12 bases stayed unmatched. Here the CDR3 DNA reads TGTGCCAGCAGCTATACCGGGACAGGAGGGGAAACCTTC. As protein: CASSYTGTGGETF.

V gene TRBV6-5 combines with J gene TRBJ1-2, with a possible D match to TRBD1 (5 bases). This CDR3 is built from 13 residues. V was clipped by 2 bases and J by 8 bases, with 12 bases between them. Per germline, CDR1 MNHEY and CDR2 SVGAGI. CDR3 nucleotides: TGTGCCAGCAGTTACGGGACTGGGATGGGCTACACCTTC. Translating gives CASSYGTGMGYTF.

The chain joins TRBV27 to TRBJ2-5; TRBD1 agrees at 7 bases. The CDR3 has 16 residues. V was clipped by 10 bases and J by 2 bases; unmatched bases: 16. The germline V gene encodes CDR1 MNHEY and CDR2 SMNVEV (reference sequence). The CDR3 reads CATRKSDRVVQETQYF. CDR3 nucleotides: TGTGCCACCCGAAAATCCGACAGGGTCGTACAAGAGACCCAGTACTTC.

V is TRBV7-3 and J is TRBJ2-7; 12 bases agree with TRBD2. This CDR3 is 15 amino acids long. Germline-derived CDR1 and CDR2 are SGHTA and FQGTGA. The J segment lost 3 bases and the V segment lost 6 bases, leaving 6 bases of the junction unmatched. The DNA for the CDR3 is TGTGCCAGCAGGGTCGGACTAGCGGGGAACTACGAGCAGTACTTC. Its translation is CASRVGLAGNYEQYF.

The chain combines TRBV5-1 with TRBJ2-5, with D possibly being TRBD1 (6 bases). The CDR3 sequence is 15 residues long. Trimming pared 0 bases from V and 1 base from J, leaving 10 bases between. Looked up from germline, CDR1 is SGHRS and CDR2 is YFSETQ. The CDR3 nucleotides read TGCGCCAGCAGCTTGGATGGGGGCCTCCAAGAGACCCAGTACTTC. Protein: CASSLDGGLQETQYF.

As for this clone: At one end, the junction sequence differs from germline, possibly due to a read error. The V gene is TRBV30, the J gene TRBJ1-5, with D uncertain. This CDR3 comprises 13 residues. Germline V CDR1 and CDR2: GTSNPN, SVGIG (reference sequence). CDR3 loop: CAWSLSSNQHQHF. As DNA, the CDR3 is TGTGCCTGGAGTCTCAGTAGCAATCAGCACCAGCATTTT.

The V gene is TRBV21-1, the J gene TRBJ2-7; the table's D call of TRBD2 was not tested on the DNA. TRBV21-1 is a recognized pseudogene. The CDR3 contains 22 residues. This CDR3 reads CASSKADSKGLTSGGEAYEQYF. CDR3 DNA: TGTGCCAGCAGCAAAGCGGATTCAAAGGGGCTGACTAGCGGGGGAGAAGCCTACGAGCAGTACTTC.

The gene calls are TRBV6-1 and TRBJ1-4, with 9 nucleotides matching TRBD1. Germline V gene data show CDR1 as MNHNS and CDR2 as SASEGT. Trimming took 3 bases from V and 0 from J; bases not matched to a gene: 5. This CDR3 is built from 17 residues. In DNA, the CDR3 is TGTGCCAGCAGTGACTGGGGACAGGGCGCAACTAATGAAAAACTGTTTTTT. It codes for CASSDWGQGATNEKLFF.

CDR3 bases: TGTGCCGCCTCTACCCCAGGGGGCACAGATACGCAGTATTTT. It encodes CAASTPGGTDTQYF. The rearrangement links TRBV28 to TRBJ2-3, with D possibly being TRBD1 (6 bases). V lost 11 bases and J 1 base, leaving 16 bases between the germline ends. Germline V gives CDR1 MDHEN, CDR2 SYDVKM. The CDR3 totals 14 residues.

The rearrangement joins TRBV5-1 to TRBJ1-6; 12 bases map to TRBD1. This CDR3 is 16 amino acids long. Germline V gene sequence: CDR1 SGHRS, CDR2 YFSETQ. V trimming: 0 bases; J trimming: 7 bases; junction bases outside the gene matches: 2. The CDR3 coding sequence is TGCGCCAGCAGCTTGGAGGGACAGGGGGCCAATTCACCCCTCCACTTT. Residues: CASSLEGQGANSPLHF.

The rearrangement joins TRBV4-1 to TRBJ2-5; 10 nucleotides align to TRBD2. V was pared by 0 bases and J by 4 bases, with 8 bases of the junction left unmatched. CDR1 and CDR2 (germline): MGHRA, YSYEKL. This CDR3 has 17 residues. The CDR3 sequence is CASSQDLLAGVAETQYF. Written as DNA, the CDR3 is TGCGCCAGCAGCCAAGATCTTCTAGCGGGAGTAGCAGAGACCCAGTACTTC.

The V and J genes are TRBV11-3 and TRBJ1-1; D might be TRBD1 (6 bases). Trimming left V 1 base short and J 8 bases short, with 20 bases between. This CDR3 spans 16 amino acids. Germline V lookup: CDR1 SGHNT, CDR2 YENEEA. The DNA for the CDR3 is TGTGCCAGCAGCTTAGCCTTTTCGGGCGGGGGGCCAGAAGCTTTCTTT. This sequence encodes CASSLAFSGGGPEAFF.

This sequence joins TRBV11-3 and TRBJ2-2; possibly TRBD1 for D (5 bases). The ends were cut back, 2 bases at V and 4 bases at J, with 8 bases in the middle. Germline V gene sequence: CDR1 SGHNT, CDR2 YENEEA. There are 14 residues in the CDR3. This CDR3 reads CASSLHQGTGELFF. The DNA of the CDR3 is TGTGCCAGCAGCTTACACCAGGGCACCGGGGAGCTGTTTTTT.

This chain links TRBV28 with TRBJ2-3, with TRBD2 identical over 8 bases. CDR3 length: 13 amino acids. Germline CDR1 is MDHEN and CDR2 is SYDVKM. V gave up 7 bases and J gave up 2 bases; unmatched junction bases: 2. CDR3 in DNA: TGTGCCAGCATTAGCGGGATCACAGATACGCAGTATTTT. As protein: CASISGITDTQYF.

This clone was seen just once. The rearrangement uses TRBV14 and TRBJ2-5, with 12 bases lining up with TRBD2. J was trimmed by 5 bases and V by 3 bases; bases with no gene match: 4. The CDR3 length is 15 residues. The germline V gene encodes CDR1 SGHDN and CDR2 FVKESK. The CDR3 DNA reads TGTGCCAGCAGCCAGGGACTAGCGGGTTTGGAGACCCAGTACTTC. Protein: CASSQGLAGLETQYF.

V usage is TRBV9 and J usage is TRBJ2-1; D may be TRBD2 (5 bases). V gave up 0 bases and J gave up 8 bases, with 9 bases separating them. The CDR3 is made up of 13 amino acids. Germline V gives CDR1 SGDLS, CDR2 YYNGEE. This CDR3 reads CASSVGAVYEQFF. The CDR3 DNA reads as TGTGCCAGCAGCGTAGGAGCGGTCTATGAGCAGTTCTTC.

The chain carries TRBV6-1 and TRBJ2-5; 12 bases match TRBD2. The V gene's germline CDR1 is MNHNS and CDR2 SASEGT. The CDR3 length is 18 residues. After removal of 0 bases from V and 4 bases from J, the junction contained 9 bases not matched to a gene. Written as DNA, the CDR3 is TGTGCCAGCAGTGAAGCGTGGCTAGCGGGAGGGGGTAGAGAGACCCAGTACTTC. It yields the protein CASSEAWLAGGGRETQYF.

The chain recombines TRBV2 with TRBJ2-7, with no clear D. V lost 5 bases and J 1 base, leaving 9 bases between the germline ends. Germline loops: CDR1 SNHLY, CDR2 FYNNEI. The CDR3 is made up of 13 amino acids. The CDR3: CASSPNLSYEQYF. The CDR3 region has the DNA TGTGCCAGCAGTCCTAACCTTTCCTACGAGCAGTACTTC.